The rows below give T cell receptor beta chains drawn from one sample of a study of T-cell memory formation after mild COVID-19. TCRdb re-called the 5' RACE reads with MiXCR, one entry per CDR3 protein. The table shows tens of thousands of distinct CDR3 sequences, with 5.5% to 8.5% occurring only once. Sequencing was performed on PBMCs or a T cell subset sorted from them (not recorded which). The receptors shown here come from an adult who had mild COVID-19 (a few samples of this study predate the infection). Cell type and time point are not known. Each CDR3 is given without its conserved first and last residue. Fields, in order: CDR3 length, V gene, CDR3 protein.

7,TRBV20-1,SASNEQF
9,TRBV7-2,ASSSTNEQF
13,TRBV7-2,ASSYGQGSPDTQY
15,TRBV20-1,SARDPFGGLTNEKLF
12,TRBV6-5,ASRRGTSGGPQY
13,TRBV5-4,ASRIGLMNTGELF
13,TRBV12-5,ASAEGQGPPGEQF
12,TRBV5-1,ASSLDTTQETQY
12,TRBV4-2,ASSPPPGNTEAF
13,TRBV6-5,ASSDQGVAKNIQY
13,TRBV29-1,SVTIGGAPTDTQY
12,TRBV5-1,ASSLVELNTEAF
15,TRBV7-9,ASSLGTGQGARQPQH